This T cell receptor (beta chain) was identified during a study of persistence of HIV-infected CD4 T cells. As regards this clone: Its antigen remains unidentified.

The immunoSEQ assay was version 4, run in survey mode. Assay: immunoSEQ multiplex PCR; the TCRdb copy retains only in-frame clones and omits some. Of more than 35,000 clones listed, about nine tenths are singletons. This CDR3 has 15 residues. Germline values: CDR1 SGHVS, CDR2 FQNEAQ. Trimming left V 5 bases short and J 5 bases short, with 18 bases between. Anti-CD3/anti-CD28 beads served as a nonspecific positive control stimulus. Responding CD4+ T cells were sorted by upregulation of both CD40 ligand and CD69. The gene calls are TRBV7-8 and TRBJ1-2, with D maybe TRBD1 (6 bases). The TCR was taken from an adult man with HIV who was CMV-seropositive. Source: CD4+ T cells sorted from PBMCs after approximately 18-hour stimulation, taken from a patient who received antiretroviral therapy. The CDR3 here is CASSPDGGQRYGYTF. As DNA, the CDR3 is TGTGCCAGCAGCCCTGACGGGGGCCAGAGATATGGCTACACCTTC.